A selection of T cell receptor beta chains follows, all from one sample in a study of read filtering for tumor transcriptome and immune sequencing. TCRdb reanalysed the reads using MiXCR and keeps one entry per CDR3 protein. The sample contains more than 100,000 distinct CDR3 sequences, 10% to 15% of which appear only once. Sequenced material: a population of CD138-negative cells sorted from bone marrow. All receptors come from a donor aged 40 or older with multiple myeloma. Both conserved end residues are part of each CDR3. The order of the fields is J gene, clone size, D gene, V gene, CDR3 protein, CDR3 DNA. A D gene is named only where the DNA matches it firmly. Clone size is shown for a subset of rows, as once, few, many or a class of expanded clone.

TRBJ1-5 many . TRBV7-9 CASSLVGDGNQPQHF TGTGCCAGCAGCTTAGTGGGGGACGGGAATCAGCCCCAGCATTTT
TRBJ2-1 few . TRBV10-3 CTISDLAGQDNEQFF TGCACCATCAGTGACCTAGCGGGACAGGACAATGAGCAGTTCTTC
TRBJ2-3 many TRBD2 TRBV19 CASIPTSGRTDTQYF TGTGCCAGTATACCGACTAGCGGGCGCACAGATACGCAGTATTTT
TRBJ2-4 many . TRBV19 CASSIGTNIQYF TGTGCCAGTAGTATTGGCACGAACATTCAGTACTTC
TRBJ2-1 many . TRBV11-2 CASSSERGAYNEQFF TGTGCCAGCAGCTCGGAGAGGGGGGCCTACAATGAGCAGTTCTTC
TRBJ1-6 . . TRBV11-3 CASSLGAGNNSPLHF TGTGCCAGCAGCTTAGGAGCGGGCAATAATTCACCCCTCCACTTT
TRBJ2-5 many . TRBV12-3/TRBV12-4 CASSPPGRAGTQYF TGTGCCAGCAGCCCTCCTGGACGGGCCGGGACCCAGTACTTC
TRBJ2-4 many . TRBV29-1 CSVISQGAKNIQYF TGCAGCGTTATATCACAGGGTGCCAAAAACATTCAGTACTTC
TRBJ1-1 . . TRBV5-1 CASSFDTTGGFF TGTGCCAGCAGCTTTGACACAACTGGGGGTTTCTTT
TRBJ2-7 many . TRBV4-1 CASSQGGLTTYEQYF TGCGCCAGCAGCCAAGGAGGACTGACTACCTACGAGCAGTACTTC
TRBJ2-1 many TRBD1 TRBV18 CASSRNPGQVGVRQSEQFF TGTGCCAGCTCACGCAATCCGGGACAGGTTGGGGTTCGGCAATCTGAGCAGTTCTTC
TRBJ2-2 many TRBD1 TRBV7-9 CASSPRDSPTGELFF TGTGCCAGCAGCCCACGGGACAGTCCCACCGGGGAGCTGTTTTTT
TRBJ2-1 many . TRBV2 CASSEAVKGNEQFF TGTGCCAGCAGTGAGGCGGTGAAAGGGAATGAGCAGTTCTTC
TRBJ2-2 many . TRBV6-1 CATTWGDRRTGELFF TGTGCCACCACTTGGGGGGACAGAAGGACCGGGGAGCTGTTTTTT
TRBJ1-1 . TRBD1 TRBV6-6 CASINPGQGNTEAFF TGTGCCAGCATCAATCCGGGACAGGGGAACACTGAAGCTTTCTTT
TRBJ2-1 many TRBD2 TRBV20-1 CSARGGTSGDNNEQFF TGCAGTGCTAGAGGTGGGACTAGCGGGGACAACAATGAGCAGTTCTTC
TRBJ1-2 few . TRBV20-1 CSAVDNYGYTF TGCAGTGCCGTTGATAACTATGGCTACACCTTC
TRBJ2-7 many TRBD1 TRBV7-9 CASSWTGDGDEQYF TGTGCCAGCTCCTGGACAGGGGACGGCGACGAGCAGTACTTC
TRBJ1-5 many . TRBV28 CASSIWGSNQPQHF TGTGCCAGCAGTATTTGGGGAAGCAATCAGCCCCAGCATTTT
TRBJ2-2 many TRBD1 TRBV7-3 CASSLYLGQGTAGELFF TGTGCCAGCAGCTTATATCTGGGACAGGGGACGGCCGGGGAGCTGTTTTTT
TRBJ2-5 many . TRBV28 CASSLMGAQETQYF TGTGCCAGCAGTTTAATGGGGGCACAAGAGACCCAGTACTTC
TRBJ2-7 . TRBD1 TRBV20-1 CSATPGQGSSYEQYF TGCAGTGCCACGCCAGGACAGGGGAGCTCCTACGAGCAGTACTTC
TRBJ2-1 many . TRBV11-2 CASSRLQQTGAPNEQFF TGTGCCAGCAGCCGCTTGCAGCAAACGGGGGCCCCCAATGAGCAGTTCTTC
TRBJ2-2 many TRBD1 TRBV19 CASSMRTGGTGELFF TGTGCCAGTAGTATGAGGACAGGGGGCACCGGGGAGCTGTTTTTT
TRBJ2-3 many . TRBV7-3 CASSPGMGGADTQCF TGTGCCAGCAGCCCCGGAATGGGGGGCGCAGATACGCAGTGTTTT
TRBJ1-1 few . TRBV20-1 CSARDDSFTEAFF TGCAGTGCTAGAGACGACAGCTTTACTGAAGCTTTCTTT
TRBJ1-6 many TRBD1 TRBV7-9 CASSSGQGNSPLHF TGTGCCAGCAGCTCCGGACAGGGGAATTCACCCCTCCACTTT
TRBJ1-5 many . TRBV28 CASSFVQDRQPQHF TGTGCCAGCAGTTTTGTACAGGACAGACAGCCCCAGCATTTT
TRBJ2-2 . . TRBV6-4 CASSDEAGAGELFF TGTGCCAGCAGTGACGAGGCAGGGGCCGGGGAGCTGTTTTTT
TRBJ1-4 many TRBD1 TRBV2 CASRPGQGNYEKLFF TGTGCCAGCAGGCCAGGACAGGGGAACTACGAAAAACTGTTTTTT
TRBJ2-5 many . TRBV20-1 CSARVGQKTQYF TGCAGTGCTAGAGTCGGGCAAAAGACCCAGTACTTC
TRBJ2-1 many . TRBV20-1 CSAAPRSYNEQFF TGCAGTGCCGCCCCCAGGTCCTACAATGAGCAGTTCTTC
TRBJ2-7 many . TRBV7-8 CASSLGAATGWSEQYF TGTGCCAGCAGCTTAGGAGCCGCGACAGGCTGGAGCGAGCAGTACTTC
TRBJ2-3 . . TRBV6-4 CASSDGEGSTDTQYF TGTGCCAGCAGTGATGGGGAAGGGAGCACAGATACGCAGTATTTT
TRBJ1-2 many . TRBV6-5 CASSSTRGRDGYTF TGTGCCAGCAGTTCCACTCGAGGGCGGGATGGCTACACCTTC
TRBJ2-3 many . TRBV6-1 CASRRARVAASTDTQYF TGTGCCAGCAGACGCGCCCGGGTAGCAGCCAGCACAGATACGCAGTATTTT
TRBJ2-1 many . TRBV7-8 CASRYSEGSNEQFF TGTGCCAGCAGATATAGTGAGGGGTCGAATGAGCAGTTCTTC